This T cell receptor (beta chain) derives from a study of T cells in Graves' hyperthyroidism and ophthalmopathy. The overall study: Peripheral blood collection took place at initial diagnosis, before any treatment.

Amplification yielded TCR beta CDR3 regions, with RNA transcripts as the source. Using the HTBI primer set, a first-round RT-PCR was run on the TCR CDR3. TCRdb analysed the multiplex PCR reads with MiXCR anew, one entry per CDR3 protein. The sample holds 20,000 to 30,000 distinct CDR3 sequences, over 35% seen once. Isolation of PBMCs was performed on around 9.3 ml fresh peripheral blood. This CDR3 is built from 15 residues. J gave up 3 bases and V 3 bases, and 5 bases lay outside the gene matches. The germline CDR1 and CDR2 sequences are SGDLS and YYNGEE. This clonotype is medium-sized within its sample.

Sequenced sample: blood. The clonotype comes from a woman younger than 45 with Graves' hyperthyroidism. The rearrangement uses TRBV9 and TRBJ1-4; TRBD1 matches 7 bases. CDR3 nucleotide sequence: TGTGCCAGCAGCGCTTGGGGACAGTCTAATGAAAAACTGTTTTTT. Its protein is CASSAWGQSNEKLFF.